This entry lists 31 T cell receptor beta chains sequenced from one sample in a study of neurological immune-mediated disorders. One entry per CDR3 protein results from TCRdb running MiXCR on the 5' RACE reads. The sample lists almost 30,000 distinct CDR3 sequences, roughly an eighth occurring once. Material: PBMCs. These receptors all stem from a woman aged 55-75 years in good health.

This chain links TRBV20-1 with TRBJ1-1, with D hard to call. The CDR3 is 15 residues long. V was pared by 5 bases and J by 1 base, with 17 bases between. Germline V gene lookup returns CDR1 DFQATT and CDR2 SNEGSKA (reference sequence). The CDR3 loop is CSAPLPYSGNTEAFF. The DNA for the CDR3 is TGCAGTGCTCCCCTGCCCTATTCGGGGAACACTGAAGCTTTCTTT.

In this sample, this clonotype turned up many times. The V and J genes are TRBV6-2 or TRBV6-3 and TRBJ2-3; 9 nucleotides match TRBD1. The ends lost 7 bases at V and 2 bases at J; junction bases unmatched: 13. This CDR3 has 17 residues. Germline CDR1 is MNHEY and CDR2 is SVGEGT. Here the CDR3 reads CASTFLSGTGNTDTQYF. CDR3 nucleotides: TGTGCCAGCACCTTTCTCAGCGGGACAGGGAACACAGATACGCAGTATTTT.

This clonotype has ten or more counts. The CDR3 DNA is TGTGCCATCAGCGCCCAACGGACAGGATCACCCCTCCACTTT. Amino acids: CAISAQRTGSPLHF. The V and J genes are TRBV10-3 and TRBJ1-6; 7 nucleotides match TRBD1. Trimming took 6 bases from V and 10 from J; bases not matched to a gene: 9. Germline CDR1 ENHRY, CDR2 SYGVKD. The CDR3 runs to 14 residues.

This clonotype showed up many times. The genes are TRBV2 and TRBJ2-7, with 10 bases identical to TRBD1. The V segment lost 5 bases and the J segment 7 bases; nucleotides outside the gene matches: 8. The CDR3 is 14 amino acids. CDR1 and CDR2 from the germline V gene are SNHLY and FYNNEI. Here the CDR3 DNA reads TGTGCCAGCAGTCTTGGGACAGGGGTGGAGGAGCAGTACTTC. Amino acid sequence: CASSLGTGVEEQYF.

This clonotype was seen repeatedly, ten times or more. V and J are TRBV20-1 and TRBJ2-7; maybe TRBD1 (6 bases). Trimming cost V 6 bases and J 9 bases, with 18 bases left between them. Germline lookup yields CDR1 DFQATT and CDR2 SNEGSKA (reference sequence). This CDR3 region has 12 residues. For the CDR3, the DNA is TGCAGTGCCCAAAGGACAGATTTGGTGCAGTACTTC. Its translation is CSAQRTDLVQYF.

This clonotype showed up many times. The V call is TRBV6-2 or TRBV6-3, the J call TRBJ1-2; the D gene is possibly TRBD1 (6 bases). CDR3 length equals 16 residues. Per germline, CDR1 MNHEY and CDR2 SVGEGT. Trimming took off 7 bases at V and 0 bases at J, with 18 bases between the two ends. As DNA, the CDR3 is TGTGCCAGCACCCCTCGGGGCAGGGGAGCTAACTATGGCTACACCTTC. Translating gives CASTPRGRGANYGYTF.

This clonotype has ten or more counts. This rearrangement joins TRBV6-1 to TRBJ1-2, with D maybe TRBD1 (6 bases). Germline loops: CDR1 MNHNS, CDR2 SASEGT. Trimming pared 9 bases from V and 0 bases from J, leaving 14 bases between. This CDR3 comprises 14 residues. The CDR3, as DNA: TGTGCCAGTAACAGGGTTCCCTCTAACTATGGCTACACCTTC. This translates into CASNRVPSNYGYTF.

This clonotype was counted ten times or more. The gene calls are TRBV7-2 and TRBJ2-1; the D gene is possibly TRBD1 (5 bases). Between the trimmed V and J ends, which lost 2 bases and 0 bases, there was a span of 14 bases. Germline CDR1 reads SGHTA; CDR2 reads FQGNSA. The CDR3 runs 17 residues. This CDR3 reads CASSLPLSGYSYNEQFF. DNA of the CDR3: TGTGCCAGCAGCTTACCCCTCTCAGGGTACTCCTACAATGAGCAGTTCTTC.

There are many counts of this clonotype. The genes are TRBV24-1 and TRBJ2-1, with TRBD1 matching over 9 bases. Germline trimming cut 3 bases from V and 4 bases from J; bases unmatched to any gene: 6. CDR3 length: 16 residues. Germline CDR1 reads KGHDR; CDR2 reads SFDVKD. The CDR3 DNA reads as TGTGCCACCAGTGATCCGGGACAGGGCCTGTACAATGAGCAGTTCTTC. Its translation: CATSDPGQGLYNEQFF.

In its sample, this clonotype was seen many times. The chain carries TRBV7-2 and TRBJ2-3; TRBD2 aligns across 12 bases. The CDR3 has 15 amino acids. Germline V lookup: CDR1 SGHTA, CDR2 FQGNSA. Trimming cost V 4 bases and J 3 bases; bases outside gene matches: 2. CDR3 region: CASSSTSGGTDTQYF. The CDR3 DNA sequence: TGTGCCAGCAGCTCGACTAGCGGGGGAACAGATACGCAGTATTTT.

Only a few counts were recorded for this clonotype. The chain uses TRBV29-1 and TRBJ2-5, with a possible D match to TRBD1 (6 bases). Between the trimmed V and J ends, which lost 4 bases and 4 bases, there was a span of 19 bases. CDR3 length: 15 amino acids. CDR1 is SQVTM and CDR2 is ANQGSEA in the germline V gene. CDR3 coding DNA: TGCAGCGTTGGGGGGCAGTCGGTATCGCGAGAGACCCAGTACTTC. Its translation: CSVGGQSVSRETQYF.

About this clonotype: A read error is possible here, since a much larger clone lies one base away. The CDR3 DNA reads TGTGTCAGCAGTCACGGGACAGGGAGGGACTTC. It codes for CVSSHGTGRDF. The rearrangement joins TRBV6-2 or TRBV6-3 to TRBJ2-5, with 9 bases identical to TRBD1. The CDR3 runs 11 residues. Per germline, CDR1 MNHEY and CDR2 SVGEGT.

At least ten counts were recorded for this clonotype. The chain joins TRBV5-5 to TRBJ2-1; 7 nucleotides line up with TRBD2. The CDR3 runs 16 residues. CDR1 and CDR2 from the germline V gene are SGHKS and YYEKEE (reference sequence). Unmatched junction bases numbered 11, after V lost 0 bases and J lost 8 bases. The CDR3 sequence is CASSLGLGAGVDEQFF. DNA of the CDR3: TGTGCCAGCAGCTTGGGCCTCGGGGCGGGGGTCGATGAGCAGTTCTTC. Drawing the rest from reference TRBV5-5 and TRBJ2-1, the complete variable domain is DAGVTQSPTHLIKTRGQQVTLRCSPISGHKSVSWYQQVLGQGPQFIFQYYEKEERGRGNFPDRFSARQFPNYSSELNVNALLLGDSALYLCASSLGLGAGVDEQFFGPGTRLTVL.

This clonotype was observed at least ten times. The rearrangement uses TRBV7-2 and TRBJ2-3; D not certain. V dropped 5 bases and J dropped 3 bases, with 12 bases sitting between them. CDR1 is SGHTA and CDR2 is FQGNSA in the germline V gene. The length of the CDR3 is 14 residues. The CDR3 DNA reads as TGTGCCAGCAGCCGGACGGTCCGAACAGATACGCAGTATTTT. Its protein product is CASSRTVRTDTQYF.

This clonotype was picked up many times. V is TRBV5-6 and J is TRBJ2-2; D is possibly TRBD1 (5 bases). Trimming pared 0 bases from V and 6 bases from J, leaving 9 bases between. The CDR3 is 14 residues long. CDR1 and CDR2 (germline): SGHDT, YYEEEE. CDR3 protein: CASSLGQYPGELFF. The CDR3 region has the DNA TGTGCCAGCAGCTTGGGACAGTACCCCGGGGAGCTGTTTTTT.

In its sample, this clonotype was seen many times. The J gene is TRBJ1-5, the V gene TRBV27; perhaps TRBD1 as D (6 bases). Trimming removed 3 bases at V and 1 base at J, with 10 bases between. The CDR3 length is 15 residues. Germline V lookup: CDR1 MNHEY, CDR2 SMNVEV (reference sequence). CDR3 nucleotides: TGTGCCAGCAGTTTGTCGAGGGGGAGCAATCAGCCCCAGCATTTT. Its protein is CASSLSRGSNQPQHF.

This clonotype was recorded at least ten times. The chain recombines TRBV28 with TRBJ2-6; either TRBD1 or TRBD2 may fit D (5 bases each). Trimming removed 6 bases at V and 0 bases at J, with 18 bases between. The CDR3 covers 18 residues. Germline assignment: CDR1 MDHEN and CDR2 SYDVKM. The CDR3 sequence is CASSQAGTAISGANVLTF. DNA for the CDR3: TGTGCCAGCAGCCAAGCCGGGACGGCCATCTCTGGGGCCAACGTCCTGACTTTC.

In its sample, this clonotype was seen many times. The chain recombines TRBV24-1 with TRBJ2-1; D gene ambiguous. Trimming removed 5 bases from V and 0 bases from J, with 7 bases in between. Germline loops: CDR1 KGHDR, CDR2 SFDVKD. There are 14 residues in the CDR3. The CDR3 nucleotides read TGTGCCACCAGTGGGGGAAGCTCCTACAATGAGCAGTTCTTC. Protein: CATSGGSSYNEQFF.

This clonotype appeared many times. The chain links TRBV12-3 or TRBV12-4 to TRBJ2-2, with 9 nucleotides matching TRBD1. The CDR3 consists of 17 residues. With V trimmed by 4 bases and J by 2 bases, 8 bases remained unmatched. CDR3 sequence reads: CASSSAGQGNNTGELFF. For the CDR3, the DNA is TGTGCCAGCAGTTCGGCGGGACAGGGAAATAACACCGGGGAGCTGTTTTTT.

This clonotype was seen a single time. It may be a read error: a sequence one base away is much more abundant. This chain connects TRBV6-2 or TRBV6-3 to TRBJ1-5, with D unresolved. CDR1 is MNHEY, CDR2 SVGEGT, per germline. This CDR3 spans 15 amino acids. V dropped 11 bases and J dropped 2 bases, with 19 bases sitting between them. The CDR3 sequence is CASQMGRMGNQPQHF. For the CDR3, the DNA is TGTGCCTCCCAGATGGGGAGGATGGGCAATCAGCCCCAGCATTTT.

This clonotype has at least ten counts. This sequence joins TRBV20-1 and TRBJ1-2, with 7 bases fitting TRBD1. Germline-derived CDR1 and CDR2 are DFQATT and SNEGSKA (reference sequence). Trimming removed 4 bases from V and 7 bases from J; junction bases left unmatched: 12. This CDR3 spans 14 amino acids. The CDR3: CSAKSHRGSSGYTF. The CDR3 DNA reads TGCAGTGCTAAAAGCCACAGGGGCTCCTCTGGCTACACCTTC.

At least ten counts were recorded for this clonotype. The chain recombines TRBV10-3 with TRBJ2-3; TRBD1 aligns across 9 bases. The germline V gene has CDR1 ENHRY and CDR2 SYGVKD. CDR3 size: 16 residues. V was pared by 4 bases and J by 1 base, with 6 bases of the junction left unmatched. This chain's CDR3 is CAISARTGEGTDTQYF. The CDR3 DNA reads TGTGCCATCAGTGCCCGGACAGGGGAGGGCACAGATACGCAGTATTTT.

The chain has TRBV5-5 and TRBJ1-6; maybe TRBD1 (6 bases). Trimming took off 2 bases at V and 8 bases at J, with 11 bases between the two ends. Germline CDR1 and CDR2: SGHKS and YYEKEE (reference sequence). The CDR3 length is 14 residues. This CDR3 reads CASSFSGADSPLHF. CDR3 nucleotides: TGTGCCAGCAGCTTTTCAGGGGCTGATTCACCCCTCCACTTT.

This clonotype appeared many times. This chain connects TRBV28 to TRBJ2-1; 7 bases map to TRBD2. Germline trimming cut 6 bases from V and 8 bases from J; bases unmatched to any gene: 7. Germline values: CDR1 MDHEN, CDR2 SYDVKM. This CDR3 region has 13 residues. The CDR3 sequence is CASRGRASDEQFF. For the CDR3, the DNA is TGTGCCAGCAGGGGGAGGGCCAGCGATGAGCAGTTCTTC. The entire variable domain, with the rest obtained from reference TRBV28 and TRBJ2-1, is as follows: DVKVTQSSRYLVKRTGEKVFLECVQDMDHENMFWYRQDPGLGLRLIYFSYDVKMKEKGDIPEGYSVSREKKERFSLILESASTNQTSMYLCASRGRASDEQFFGPGTRLTVL.

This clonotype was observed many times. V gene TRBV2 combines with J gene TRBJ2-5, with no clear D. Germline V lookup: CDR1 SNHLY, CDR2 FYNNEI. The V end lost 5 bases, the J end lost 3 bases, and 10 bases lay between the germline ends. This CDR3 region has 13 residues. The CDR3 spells CASSTRTKETQYF. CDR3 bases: TGTGCCAGCAGTACCCGGACCAAAGAGACCCAGTACTTC.

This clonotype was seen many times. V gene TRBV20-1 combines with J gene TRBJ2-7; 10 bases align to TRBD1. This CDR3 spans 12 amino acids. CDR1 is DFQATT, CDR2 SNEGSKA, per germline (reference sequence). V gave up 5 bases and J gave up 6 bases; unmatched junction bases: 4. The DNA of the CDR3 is TGCAGTGCTTCCGGGACAGGGGCCGAGCAGTACTTC. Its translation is CSASGTGAEQYF.

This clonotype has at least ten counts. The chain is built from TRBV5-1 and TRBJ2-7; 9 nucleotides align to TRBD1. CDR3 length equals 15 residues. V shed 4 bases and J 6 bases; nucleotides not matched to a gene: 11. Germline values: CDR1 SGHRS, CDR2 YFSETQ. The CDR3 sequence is CASSEEGQGLREQYF. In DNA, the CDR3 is TGCGCCAGCAGCGAAGAGGGACAGGGTTTGCGCGAGCAGTACTTC.

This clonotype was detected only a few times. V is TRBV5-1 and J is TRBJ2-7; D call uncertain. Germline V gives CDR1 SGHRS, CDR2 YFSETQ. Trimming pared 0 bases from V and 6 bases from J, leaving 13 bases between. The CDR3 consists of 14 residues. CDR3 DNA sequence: TGCGCCAGCAGCTTGGTTCCCAGACTGGGCGAGCAGTACTTC. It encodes CASSLVPRLGEQYF.

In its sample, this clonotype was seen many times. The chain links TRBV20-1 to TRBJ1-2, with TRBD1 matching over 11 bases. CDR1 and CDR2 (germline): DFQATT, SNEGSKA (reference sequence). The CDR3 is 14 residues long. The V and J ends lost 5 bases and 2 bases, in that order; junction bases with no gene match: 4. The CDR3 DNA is TGCAGTGCTCCGGGACAGGGGGGCAACTATGGCTACACCTTC. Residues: CSAPGQGGNYGYTF.

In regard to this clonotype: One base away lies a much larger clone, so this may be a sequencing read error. CDR3 amino acids: CASSLGLQNSPLYF. CDR3 coding DNA: TGTGCCAGCAGTCTTGGACTGCAGAATTCACCCCTCTACTTT. The chain combines TRBV6-6 with TRBJ1-6; unclear D gene. The CDR3 is 14 amino acids. The germline CDR1 and CDR2 sequences are MNHNY and SVGAGI (reference sequence).

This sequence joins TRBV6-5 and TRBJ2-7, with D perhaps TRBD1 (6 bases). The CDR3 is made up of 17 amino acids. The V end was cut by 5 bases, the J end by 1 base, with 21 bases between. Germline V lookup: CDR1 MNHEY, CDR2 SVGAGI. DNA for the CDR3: TGTGCCAGCAGTCCCCTCGCAGGCAGGGGATATTCCTACGAGCAGTACTTC. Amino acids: CASSPLAGRGYSYEQYF.